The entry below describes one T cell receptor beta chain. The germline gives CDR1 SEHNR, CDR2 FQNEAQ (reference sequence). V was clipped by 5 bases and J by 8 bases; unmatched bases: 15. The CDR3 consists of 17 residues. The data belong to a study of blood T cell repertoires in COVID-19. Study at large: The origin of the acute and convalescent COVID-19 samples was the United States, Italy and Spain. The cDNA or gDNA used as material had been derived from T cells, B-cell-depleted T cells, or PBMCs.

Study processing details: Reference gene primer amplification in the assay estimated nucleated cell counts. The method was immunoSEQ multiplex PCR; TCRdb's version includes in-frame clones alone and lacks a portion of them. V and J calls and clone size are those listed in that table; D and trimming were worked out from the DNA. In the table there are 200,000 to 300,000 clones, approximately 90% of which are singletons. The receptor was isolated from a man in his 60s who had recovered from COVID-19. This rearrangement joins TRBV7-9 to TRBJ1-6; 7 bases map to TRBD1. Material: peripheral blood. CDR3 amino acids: CASSLRQGGVWDSPLHF. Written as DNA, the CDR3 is TGTGCCAGCAGCCTTCGTCAGGGGGGCGTTTGGGATTCACCCCTCCACTTT.